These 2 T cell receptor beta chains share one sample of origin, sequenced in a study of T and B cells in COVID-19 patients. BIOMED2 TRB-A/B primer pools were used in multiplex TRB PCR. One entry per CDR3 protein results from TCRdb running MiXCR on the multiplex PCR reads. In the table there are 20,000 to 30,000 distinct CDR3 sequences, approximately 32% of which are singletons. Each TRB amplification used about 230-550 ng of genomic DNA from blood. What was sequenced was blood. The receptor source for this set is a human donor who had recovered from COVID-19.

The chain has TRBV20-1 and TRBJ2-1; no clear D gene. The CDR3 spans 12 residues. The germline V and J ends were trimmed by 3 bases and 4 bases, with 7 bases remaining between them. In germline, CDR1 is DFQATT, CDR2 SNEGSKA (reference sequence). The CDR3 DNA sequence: TGCAGTGCTAGTCTAGGGTACAATGAGCAGTTCTTC. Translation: CSASLGYNEQFF.

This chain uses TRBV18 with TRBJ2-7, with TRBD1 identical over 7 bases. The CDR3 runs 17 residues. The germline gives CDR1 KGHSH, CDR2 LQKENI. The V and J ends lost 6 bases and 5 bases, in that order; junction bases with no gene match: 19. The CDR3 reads CASSLLSGDSLLHEQYF. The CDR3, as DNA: TGTGCCAGCTCCCTACTGAGTGGGGACAGCCTCCTCCACGAGCAGTACTTC.